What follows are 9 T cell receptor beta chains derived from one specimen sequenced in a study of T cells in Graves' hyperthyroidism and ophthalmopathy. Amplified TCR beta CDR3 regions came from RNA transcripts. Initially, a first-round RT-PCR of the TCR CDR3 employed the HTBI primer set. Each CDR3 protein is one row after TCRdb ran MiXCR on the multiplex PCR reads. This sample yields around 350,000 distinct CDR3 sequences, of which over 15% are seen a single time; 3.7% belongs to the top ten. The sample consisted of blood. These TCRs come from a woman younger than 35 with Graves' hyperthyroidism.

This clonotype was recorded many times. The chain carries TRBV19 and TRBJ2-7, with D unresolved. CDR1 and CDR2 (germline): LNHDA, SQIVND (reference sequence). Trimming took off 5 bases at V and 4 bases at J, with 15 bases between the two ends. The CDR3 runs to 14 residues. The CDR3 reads CASSPPGWIYEQYF. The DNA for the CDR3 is TGTGCCAGTAGTCCCCCCGGGTGGATTTACGAGCAGTACTTC.

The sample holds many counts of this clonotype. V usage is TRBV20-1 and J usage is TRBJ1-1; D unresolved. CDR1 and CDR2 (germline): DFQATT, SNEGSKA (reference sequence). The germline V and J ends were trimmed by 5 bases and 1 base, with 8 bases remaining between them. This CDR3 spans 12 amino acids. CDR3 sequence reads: CSAAYWNTEAFF. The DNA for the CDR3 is TGCAGTGCTGCCTACTGGAACACTGAAGCTTTCTTT.

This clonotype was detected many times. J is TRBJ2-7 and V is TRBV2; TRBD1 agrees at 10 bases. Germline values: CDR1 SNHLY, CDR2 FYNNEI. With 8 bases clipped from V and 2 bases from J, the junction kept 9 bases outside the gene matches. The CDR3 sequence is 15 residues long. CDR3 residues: CASGSSGTGAYEQYF. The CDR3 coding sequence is TGTGCCAGCGGCTCGTCCGGGACAGGGGCCTACGAGCAGTACTTC.

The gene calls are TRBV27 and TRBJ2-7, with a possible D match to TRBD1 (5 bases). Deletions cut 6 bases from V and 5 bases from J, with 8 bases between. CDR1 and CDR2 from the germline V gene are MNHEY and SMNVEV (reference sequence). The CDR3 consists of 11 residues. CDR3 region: CASRGRDEQYF. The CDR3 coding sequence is TGTGCCAGCAGGGGCAGGGACGAGCAGTACTTC.

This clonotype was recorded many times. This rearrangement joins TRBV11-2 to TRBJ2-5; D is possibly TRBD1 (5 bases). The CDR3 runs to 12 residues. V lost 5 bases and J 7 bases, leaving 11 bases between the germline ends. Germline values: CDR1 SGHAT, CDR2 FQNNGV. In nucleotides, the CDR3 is TGTGCCAGCAGCCGCAGGGTTGTGACCCAGTACTTC. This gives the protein CASSRRVVTQYF.

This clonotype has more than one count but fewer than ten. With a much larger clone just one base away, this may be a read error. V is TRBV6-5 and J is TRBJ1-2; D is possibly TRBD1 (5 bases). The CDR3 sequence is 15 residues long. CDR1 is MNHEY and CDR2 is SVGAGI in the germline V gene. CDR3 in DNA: TGTGCCAGCAGTTATTCCGGGACGGAAAACTTTGGCTACACCTTC. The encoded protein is CASSYSGTENFGYTF.

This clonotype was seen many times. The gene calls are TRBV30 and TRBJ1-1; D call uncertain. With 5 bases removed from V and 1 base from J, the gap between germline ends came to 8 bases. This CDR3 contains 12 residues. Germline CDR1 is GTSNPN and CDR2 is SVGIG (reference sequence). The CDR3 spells CAWGGPNTEAFF. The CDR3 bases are TGTGCCTGGGGCGGGCCGAACACTGAAGCTTTCTTT.

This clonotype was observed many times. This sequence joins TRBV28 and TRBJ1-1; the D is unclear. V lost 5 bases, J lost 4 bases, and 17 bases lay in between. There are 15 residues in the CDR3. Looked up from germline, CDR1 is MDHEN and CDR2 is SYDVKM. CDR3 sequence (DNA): TGTGCCAGCAGTGAGACGAATCGGGCAAGCACTGAAGCTTTCTTT. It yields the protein CASSETNRASTEAFF. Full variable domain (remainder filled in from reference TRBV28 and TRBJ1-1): DVKVTQSSRYLVKRTGEKVFLECVQDMDHENMFWYRQDPGLGLRLIYFSYDVKMKEKGDIPEGYSVSREKKERFSLILESASTNQTSMYLCASSETNRASTEAFFGQGTRLTVV.

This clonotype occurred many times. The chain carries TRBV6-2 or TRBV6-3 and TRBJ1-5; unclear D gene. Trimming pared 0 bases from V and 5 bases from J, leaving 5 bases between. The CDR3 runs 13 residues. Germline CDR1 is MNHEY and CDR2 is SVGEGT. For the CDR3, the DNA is TGTGCCAGCAGTTACTCTCGGTATCAGCCCCAGCATTTT. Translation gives CASSYSRYQPQHF.